The 26 T cell receptor beta chains below come from one sample, sequenced in a study of CD8+ T cells in alopecia areata. The sequencing template was cDNA reverse transcribed from extracted RNA. TCRdb's table, derived via immunoSEQ multiplex PCR, lists solely in-frame clones and lacks some. This sample yields roughly 180,000 clones, of which 50% to 60% are seen a single time; 3% to 4% belongs to the top ten. Treatment in this sample: oral pan-JAK inhibitor, 5-10 mg twice daily. This specimen was CD4+ T cells sorted from blood, taken at week 4, from a patient treated with tofacitinib. The source of these receptors is a human donor with alopecia areata.

The rearrangement uses TRBV5-4 and TRBJ2-7; 9 nucleotides align to TRBD1. This CDR3 has 14 residues. J was trimmed by 7 bases and V by 2 bases; bases with no gene match: 7. Germline assignment: CDR1 SGHNT and CDR2 YYREEE (reference sequence). The CDR3 DNA reads TGTGCCAGCAGCTTTGACACAGGGGGCAGGGAGCAGTACTTC. Translated: CASSFDTGGREQYF.

The CDR3 here is CATSRGHANEKLFF. CDR3 DNA: TGTGCCACCAGCAGGGGACATGCTAATGAAAAACTGTTTTTT. V and J are TRBV15 and TRBJ1-4, with D possibly TRBD1 on 6 matching bases. Looked up from germline, CDR1 is LNHNV and CDR2 is YYDKDF (reference sequence). Trimming took 3 bases from V and 3 from J, leaving 8 bases between them. The CDR3 is 14 residues long. The full variable domain, with the rest looked up from reference TRBV15 and TRBJ1-4, is DAMVIQNPRYQVTQFGKPVTLSCSQTLNHNVMYWYQQKSSQAPKLLFHYYDKDFNNEADTPDNFQSRRPNTSFCFLDIRSPGLGDTAMYLCATSRGHANEKLFFGSGTQLSVL.

V is TRBV15 and J is TRBJ1-1, with TRBD1 as a possible D gene (6 bases). The ends were cut back, 5 bases at V and 1 base at J, with 8 bases in the middle. The CDR3 spans 13 residues. Germline-derived CDR1 and CDR2 are LNHNV and YYDKDF (reference sequence). The CDR3 DNA reads as TGTGCCACCAGCTGGGGACAGAACACTGAAGCTTTCTTT. Protein sequence: CATSWGQNTEAFF. The whole variable domain, filled in from reference TRBV15 and TRBJ1-1, reads DAMVIQNPRYQVTQFGKPVTLSCSQTLNHNVMYWYQQKSSQAPKLLFHYYDKDFNNEADTPDNFQSRRPNTSFCFLDIRSPGLGDTAMYLCATSWGQNTEAFFGQGTRLTVV.

The CDR3 DNA sequence: TGTGCCGGCCAGACAGGGGATAATTCACCCCTCCACTTT. Amino acids: CAGQTGDNSPLHF. This chain joins TRBV7-9 and TRBJ1-6, with 8 bases aligning to TRBD1. The CDR3 spans 13 residues. Per germline, CDR1 SEHNR and CDR2 FQNEAQ (reference sequence). With 11 bases clipped from V and 5 bases from J, the junction kept 5 bases outside the gene matches.

The genes are TRBV6-5 and TRBJ1-2, with D perhaps TRBD1 (6 bases). V lost 2 bases to trimming and J lost 4 bases, with 11 bases between them. Germline CDR1 is MNHEY and CDR2 is SVGAGI. The CDR3 sequence is 14 residues long. The CDR3 nucleotides are TGTGCCAGCAGTTACACGGGGGGCGGCTATGGCTACACCTTC. Translated, it gives CASSYTGGGYGYTF.

V and J are TRBV11-1 and TRBJ2-2; D gene ambiguous. This CDR3 contains 15 residues. CDR1 and CDR2 from the germline V gene are SGHAT and FQDESV (reference sequence). V shed 5 bases and J shed 3 bases, with 13 bases lying between them. The CDR3 nucleotides read TGTGCCAGCAGCGTGCCTCGAGTAGACACCGGGGAGCTGTTTTTT. Encoded protein: CASSVPRVDTGELFF.

V gene TRBV25-1 combines with J gene TRBJ2-5; tentatively, D is TRBD1 or TRBD2 (5 bases each). This CDR3 contains 14 residues. Trimming cost V 4 bases and J 5 bases, with 14 bases left between them. In germline, CDR1 is MGHDK, CDR2 SYGVNS. CDR3 in DNA: TGTGCCAGCAGTGTCGCGGGTACAGGCGAGACCCAGTACTTC. Encoded protein: CASSVAGTGETQYF.

This clone occurred a few times. The chain combines TRBV28 with TRBJ2-1; no reliable D call. With 6 bases removed from V and 2 bases from J, the gap between germline ends came to 11 bases. The CDR3 has 14 residues. Germline V gene data show CDR1 as MDHEN and CDR2 as SYDVKM. The CDR3 nucleotides read TGTGCCAGCAGCCGTGGGCGGCCCTACAATGAGCAGTTCTTC. Its translation: CASSRGRPYNEQFF.

The chain has TRBV4-1 and TRBJ1-2; D remains unclear. Trimming removed 2 bases from V and 1 base from J, with 17 bases in between. Germline V gene data show CDR1 as MGHRA and CDR2 as YSYEKL. CDR3 length equals 17 residues. This CDR3 reads CASSQTPLTGSNYGYTF. The CDR3 nucleotides are TGCGCCAGCAGCCAAACCCCTCTGACGGGCAGTAACTATGGCTACACCTTC.

The chain couples TRBV27 to TRBJ2-7; 9 bases are shared with TRBD1. Germline loops: CDR1 MNHEY, CDR2 SMNVEV (reference sequence). With V trimmed by 6 bases and J by 2 bases, 20 bases remained unmatched. The CDR3 consists of 19 residues. The CDR3: CASSALNVWGQGIAYEQYF. The CDR3 coding sequence is TGTGCCAGCAGCGCGCTCAACGTGTGGGGACAGGGCATCGCCTACGAGCAGTACTTC.

This clone has more than one count but fewer than ten. The chain uses TRBV30 and TRBJ2-5, with 11 bases aligning to TRBD1. The CDR3 is 13 residues long. CDR1 and CDR2 (germline): GTSNPN, SVGIG (reference sequence). The V and J ends lost 0 bases and 7 bases, in that order; junction bases with no gene match: 1. CDR3 protein: CAWSVGTGGTQYF. The DNA for the CDR3 is TGTGCCTGGAGTGTAGGGACAGGGGGGACCCAGTACTTC.

The gene calls are TRBV30 and TRBJ1-2; the D gene is possibly TRBD1 (5 bases). The V gene lost 4 bases and the J gene lost 4 bases, with 10 bases spanning the gap. CDR3 length: 12 amino acids. Germline-derived CDR1 and CDR2 are GTSNPN and SVGIG (reference sequence). The CDR3 protein is CAWIRQFYGYTF. The DNA of the CDR3 is TGTGCCTGGATTCGACAGTTCTATGGCTACACCTTC.

The chain combines TRBV7-2 with TRBJ1-1; no clear D gene. Germline assignment: CDR1 SGHTA and CDR2 FQGNSA. Trimming took 1 base from V and 8 from J, leaving 14 bases between them. This CDR3 is 14 amino acids long. In nucleotides, the CDR3 is TGTGCCAGCAGCTTAGTGAGCAGCGCGAACGAAGCTTTCTTT. Translation: CASSLVSSANEAFF.

Turning to this clone: Other DNA sequences of this sample code for an identical CDR3. The V and J genes are TRBV2 and TRBJ1-5; D is ambiguous. Germline CDR1 is SNHLY and CDR2 is FYNNEI. V lost 3 bases and J lost 4, with 7 bases in between. The CDR3 runs 13 residues. The CDR3: CASSESWNQPQHF. The CDR3, as DNA: TGTGCCAGCAGTGAGAGCTGGAATCAGCCCCAGCATTTT.

The rearrangement joins TRBV15 to TRBJ1-1, with D unclear. CDR1 is LNHNV and CDR2 is YYDKDF in the germline V gene (reference sequence). The CDR3 consists of 12 residues. Trimming removed 6 bases from V and 5 bases from J, with 10 bases in between. The CDR3: CATRSGRTEAFF. The CDR3 bases are TGTGCCACCAGATCTGGTAGGACTGAAGCTTTCTTT.

This chain connects TRBV7-6 to TRBJ2-1; 7 bases fit TRBD2. V shed 7 bases, J shed 9 bases, and the junction held 12 bases outside the gene matches. The CDR3 covers 14 residues. Looked up from germline, CDR1 is SGHVS and CDR2 is FNYEAQ. Written as DNA, the CDR3 is TGTGCCAGCACCAGACTGGCGGGGGACGGTGAGCAGTTCTTC. Protein sequence: CASTRLAGDGEQFF.

V usage is TRBV5-1 and J usage is TRBJ2-7; perhaps D is TRBD1 or TRBD2 (5 bases each). This CDR3 region has 13 residues. V was shortened by 0 bases and J by 6 bases, with 10 bases between the two germline ends. The germline V gene encodes CDR1 SGHRS and CDR2 YFSETQ. The CDR3 DNA follows: TGCGCCAGCAGCTTGGAGTCAGGGAGCGAGCAGTACTTC. This gives the protein CASSLESGSEQYF.

The chain couples TRBV10-3 to TRBJ1-2; D gene ambiguous. The CDR3 is 14 amino acids. Germline V gene lookup returns CDR1 ENHRY and CDR2 SYGVKD. The V and J ends lost 2 bases and 8 bases respectively, with 15 bases between them. CDR3 nucleotides: TGTGCCATCAGTGAGCAATTAAGTTCCAACGGCTACACCTTC. This translates into CAISEQLSSNGYTF.

This clone was seen a handful of times. The chain has TRBV11-3 and TRBJ1-1; 7 bases map to TRBD1. The length of the CDR3 is 17 residues. With V trimmed by 1 base and J by 0 bases, 8 bases remained unmatched. Germline V gene data show CDR1 as SGHNT and CDR2 as YENEEA. Here the CDR3 reads CASSLAGTEYMNTEAFF. The CDR3 region has the DNA TGTGCCAGCAGCTTAGCCGGGACAGAATACATGAACACTGAAGCTTTCTTT.

This clone was detected only a few times. J is TRBJ2-2 and V is TRBV5-4; D is unresolved. Germline V gene sequence: CDR1 SGHNT, CDR2 YYREEE (reference sequence). The CDR3 covers 14 residues. Trimming removed 0 bases from V and 7 bases from J, with 10 bases in between. CDR3 sequence reads: CASSLATWRGELFF. CDR3 nucleotide sequence: TGTGCCAGCAGCTTGGCAACCTGGCGCGGGGAGCTGTTTTTT.

V gene TRBV23-1 combines with J gene TRBJ2-4; D remains unclear. TRBV23-1 is identified as an open reading frame with a role that is uncertain. With 1 base removed from V and 5 bases from J, the gap between germline ends came to 12 bases. The CDR3 is 15 amino acids. The CDR3 region has the DNA TGCGCCAGCAGTCAATACCGAGCGCCAGAAAACATTCAGTACTTC. Its translation: CASSQYRAPENIQYF.

The rearrangement uses TRBV30 and TRBJ2-1; maybe TRBD2 (5 bases). The CDR3 contains 16 residues. V was cut by 2 bases and J by 4 bases, with 18 bases left in between. The germline CDR1 and CDR2 sequences are GTSNPN and SVGIG (reference sequence). The CDR3 DNA sequence: TGTGCCTGGAGTCAAAAAGGTATAGCGAGATACAATGAGCAGTTCTTC. The encoded protein is CAWSQKGIARYNEQFF.

The V call is TRBV2, the J call TRBJ2-7; D ambiguous. The CDR3 totals 12 residues. The germline gives CDR1 SNHLY, CDR2 FYNNEI. Trimming removed 6 bases at V and 3 bases at J, with 9 bases between. The chain's CDR3 is CASSLLGYEQYF. CDR3 coding DNA: TGTGCCAGCAGCCTCTTAGGCTACGAGCAGTACTTC.

The gene calls are TRBV7-6 and TRBJ2-1; TRBD1 agrees at 7 bases. The CDR3 is 14 amino acids. Looked up from germline, CDR1 is SGHVS and CDR2 is FNYEAQ. V gave up 1 base and J gave up 10 bases; unmatched junction bases: 7. The CDR3 region is CASSLGRQGQEQFF. DNA of the CDR3: TGTGCCAGCAGCTTAGGGAGACAGGGTCAAGAGCAGTTCTTC.

The DNA for the CDR3 is TGTGCCAGCAGTGAAGCCGGGACAGTAGTGTACGAGCAGTACTTC. Translating it yields CASSEAGTVVYEQYF. The rearrangement uses TRBV25-1 and TRBJ2-7, with 7 positions matching TRBD1. CDR3 size: 15 residues. The germline CDR1 and CDR2 sequences are MGHDK and SYGVNS. J was trimmed by 4 bases and V by 2 bases; bases with no gene match: 8.

This sequence joins TRBV5-6 and TRBJ1-1; 9 bases agree with TRBD1. CDR1 is SGHDT, CDR2 YYEEEE, per germline. CDR3 length: 15 residues. V dropped 4 bases and J dropped 10; count of bases not matched to a gene: 14. CDR3 bases: TGTGCCAGCAGCGTTCGATCCGGGACAGGGACCGGAGCTTTCTTT. It yields the protein CASSVRSGTGTGAFF.